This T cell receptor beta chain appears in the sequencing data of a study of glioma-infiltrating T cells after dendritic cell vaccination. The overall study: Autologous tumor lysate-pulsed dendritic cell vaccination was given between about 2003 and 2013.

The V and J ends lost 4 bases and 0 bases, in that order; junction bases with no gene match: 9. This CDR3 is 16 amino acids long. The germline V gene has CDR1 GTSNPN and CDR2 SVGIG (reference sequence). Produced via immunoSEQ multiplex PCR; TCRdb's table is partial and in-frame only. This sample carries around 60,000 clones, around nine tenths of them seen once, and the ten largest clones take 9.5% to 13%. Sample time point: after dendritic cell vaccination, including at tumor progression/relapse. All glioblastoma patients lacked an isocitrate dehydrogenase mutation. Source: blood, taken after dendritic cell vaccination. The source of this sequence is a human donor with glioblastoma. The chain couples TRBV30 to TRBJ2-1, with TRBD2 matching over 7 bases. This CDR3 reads CAWTRGGTVSYNEQFF. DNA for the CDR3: TGTGCCTGGACCCGGGGAGGGACGGTCTCCTACAATGAGCAGTTCTTC.